The 8 T cell receptor beta chains given below trace back to one sample, sequenced in a study of blood T cell repertoires in COVID-19 (dated by TCRdb to 2020 to 2022). The library was generated by the immunoSEQ multiplex PCR assay. Sourced from immuneACCESS, this table was stored by TCRdb with only in-frame sequences that have V and J called. A share of the clones is absent; for the studies checked, an unresolved V gene accounts for under half, and the remainder has no known explanation. This sample gives 200,000 to 250,000 clones in total; approximately 92% of them show up just once. 3% to 3.5% of the sample comes from the top ten. Sequenced sample: PBMCs or T cells enriched from blood (not recorded which). These receptors all come from a woman between 18 and 29 years old in a cohort exposed to, infected with or recovered from COVID-19 (not recorded which).

This chain uses TRBV5-1 with TRBJ1-2, with a possible D match to TRBD1 (5 bases). Germline loops: CDR1 SGHRS, CDR2 YFSETQ. This CDR3 comprises 15 residues. Trimming shortened V by 0 bases and J by 7 bases, and 16 bases separated the two germline ends. CDR3 DNA: TGCGCCAGCAGCTTGGCCTCGACAGTTTCGGCTGGCTACACCTTC. This encodes CASSLASTVSAGYTF.

This chain joins TRBV7-8 and TRBJ1-2, with 7 bases fitting TRBD1. In germline, CDR1 is SGHVS, CDR2 FQNEAQ. The CDR3 sequence is 13 residues long. V shed 9 bases, J shed 4 bases, and the junction held 8 bases outside the gene matches. DNA for the CDR3: TGTGCCAGTACCGACAGGGCCCCCTATGGCTACACCTTC. Amino acids: CASTDRAPYGYTF.

V and J are TRBV5-6 and TRBJ1-3; D call uncertain. In germline, CDR1 is SGHDT, CDR2 YYEEEE. The CDR3 is made up of 14 amino acids. The V gene lost 0 bases and the J gene lost 2 bases, with 6 bases spanning the gap. This CDR3 is CASSLAAAGNTIYF. The DNA of the CDR3 is TGTGCCAGCAGCTTGGCGGCGGCTGGAAACACCATATATTTT.

This rearrangement joins TRBV6-6 to TRBJ1-6; 9 bases agree with TRBD1. CDR1 MNHNY and CDR2 SVGAGI come from the germline V gene (reference sequence). CDR3 length: 14 amino acids. Trimming cost V 6 bases and J 10 bases; bases outside gene matches: 7. As DNA, the CDR3 is TGTGCCAGCAGGGGACAGGGTTTGGAGTCACCCCTCCACTTT. Translation gives CASRGQGLESPLHF.

The chain uses TRBV19 and TRBJ2-3; 9 nucleotides line up with TRBD2. There are 15 residues in the CDR3. Germline lookup yields CDR1 LNHDA and CDR2 SQIVND (reference sequence). V lost 3 bases and J lost 0; bases outside the gene matches: 1. In DNA form, the CDR3 reads TGTGCCAGTAGTATGACTAGCGGTAGCACAGATACGCAGTATTTT. Amino acid sequence: CASSMTSGSTDTQYF.

The rearrangement joins TRBV12-3 or TRBV12-4 to TRBJ1-2; 7 positions match TRBD1. The CDR3 totals 13 residues. Trimming took 5 bases from V and 0 from J; bases not matched to a gene: 0. CDR3 bases: TGTGCCAGCAGTGGGACAGCTAACTATGGCTACACCTTC. Protein product: CASSGTANYGYTF.

The gene calls are TRBV20-1 and TRBJ2-7; 8 bases map to TRBD2. This CDR3 has 14 residues. J lost 6 bases, V lost 3 bases, and 10 bases had no gene match. Germline CDR1 reads DFQATT; CDR2 reads SNEGSKA (reference sequence). The DNA for the CDR3 is TGCAGTGCTAGTCCCATCGCGGGAGGTGCCGAGCAGTACTTC. This translates into CSASPIAGGAEQYF.

The rearrangement joins TRBV6-5 to TRBJ2-7; 7 bases match TRBD1. Germline V gene sequence: CDR1 MNHEY, CDR2 SVGAGI. The CDR3 is 14 residues long. Trimming cost V 7 bases and J 0 bases; bases outside gene matches: 6. The CDR3 region has the DNA TGTGCCAGCACCCAGGACAGGAGCTCCTACGAGCAGTACTTC. As protein: CASTQDRSSYEQYF.